This T cell receptor beta chain appears in the sequencing data of a study of OX40 agonist ivuxolimab in advanced cancers. CDR1 and CDR2 from the germline V gene are SGHAT and FQNNGV. Trimming took 5 bases from V and 0 from J, leaving 11 bases between them. This CDR3 comprises 15 residues. The sampling schedule covered blood at baseline, cycle 4 day 1, and cycle 7 day 1. Method: immunoSEQ multiplex PCR; TCRdb's copy keeps in-frame clones and lacks some. The sample has tens of thousands of clones, 94% seen once; the top ten hold approximately 9.9%. This sample comprised CD4+ or CD8+ T cells sorted from blood, obtained in a trial of the OX40 agonist ivuxolimab. The chain couples TRBV11-2 to TRBJ1-5; D gene uncertain. This clonotype was sampled from an adult with an advanced solid tumor such as melanoma, head and neck, liver or kidney cancer. CDR3 DNA: TGTGCCAGCAGCCCCCAGCCGTATAGCAATCAGCCCCAGCATTTT. It translates to CASSPQPYSNQPQHF.